Each of the 5 T cell receptor beta chains below was sequenced from the same sample in a study of blood T cell repertoires in COVID-19. Produced via immunoSEQ multiplex PCR; TCRdb's table is partial and in-frame only. This sample carries approximately 150,000 clones, around nine tenths of them seen once, and the ten largest clones take 5%. The sequenced sample was peripheral blood. The receptor set was obtained from a human donor in a cohort sampled during active COVID-19.

The V gene is TRBV19, the J gene TRBJ1-2; 8 bases are shared with TRBD1. CDR1 is LNHDA and CDR2 is SQIVND in the germline V gene (reference sequence). The CDR3 runs to 12 residues. V dropped 7 bases and J dropped 10; count of bases not matched to a gene: 8. CDR3 nucleotides: TGTGCCAGTAATTCCGGGACAGGAGTCTACACCTTC. Translated, it gives CASNSGTGVYTF.

This chain connects TRBV4-1 to TRBJ2-4; D is perhaps TRBD2 (5 bases). In germline, CDR1 is MGHRA, CDR2 YSYEKL. Trimming stripped 0 bases from V and 5 bases from J, with 14 bases between. There are 16 residues in the CDR3. The CDR3 region has the DNA TGCGCCAGCAGCCAAGATACGCCCAGCGGACAAAACATTCAGTACTTC. Encoded protein: CASSQDTPSGQNIQYF.

Here the CDR3 reads CASSVDMGGAQYF. CDR3 coding DNA: TGTGCCAGCAGCGTAGATATGGGGGGGGCCCAGTACTTC. The genes are TRBV9 and TRBJ2-5, with 7 bases identical to TRBD2. V shed 0 bases and J 9 bases; nucleotides not matched to a gene: 5. The CDR3 has 13 amino acids. Germline CDR1 and CDR2: SGDLS and YYNGEE.

CDR3 sequence: CSLKREGGTQYF. The DNA for the CDR3 is TGCAGCCTTAAGCGGGAGGGCGGGACCCAGTACTTC. The chain links TRBV29-1 to TRBJ2-5; 10 nucleotides agree with TRBD2. The V segment lost 8 bases and the J segment 7 bases; nucleotides outside the gene matches: 7. The CDR3 runs 12 residues. Looked up from germline, CDR1 is SQVTM and CDR2 is ANQGSEA.

The V call is TRBV28, the J call TRBJ1-2; tentatively, D is TRBD1 (5 bases). V gave up 11 bases and J gave up 6 bases, with 25 bases separating them. Germline V lookup: CDR1 MDHEN, CDR2 SYDVKM. The CDR3 is 15 amino acids. CDR3 amino acids: CAGGTQGARKDGYTF. CDR3 DNA: TGTGCCGGGGGGACGCAAGGGGCTCGGAAGGATGGCTACACCTTC.